This TCR beta chain appears in the sequencing data of a study of blood T cells in healthy people across ages. Study-level background: For every two T cells, template switching captured about one barcoded beta molecule. Overall study results and limits: Across the age range, TCR beta diversity per million T cells fell in a roughly linear way. In the absence of known donor CMV status, changes in expanded clonotypes were possibly confounded.

A note on this clonotype: Its target is unknown.

Germline V gene lookup returns CDR1 SGHRS and CDR2 YFSETQ. The CDR3 has 13 residues. Trimming left V 8 bases short and J 5 bases short, with 16 bases between. Through a sample-barcoded 5' primer and a J-beta primer mix, a second PCR was run for about 6 to 11 cycles. Every molecule of cDNA carried a tag from a template-switch adaptor with 12 random nucleotides. Via MiXCR, TCRdb re-called the 5' RACE reads, giving one row per CDR3 protein. The data contain over 1,500,000 distinct CDR3 sequences, about 50% of them seen just once; the ten biggest clones take up over 2%. V is TRBV5-1 and J is TRBJ1-1; D call uncertain. Sequenced material: blood. The source of this sequence is a woman aged 40-49 years in good health. Here the CDR3 reads CASSPGMRTEAFF. The CDR3 coding sequence is TGCGCCAGTTCTCCAGGCATGAGGACTGAAGCTTTCTTT.